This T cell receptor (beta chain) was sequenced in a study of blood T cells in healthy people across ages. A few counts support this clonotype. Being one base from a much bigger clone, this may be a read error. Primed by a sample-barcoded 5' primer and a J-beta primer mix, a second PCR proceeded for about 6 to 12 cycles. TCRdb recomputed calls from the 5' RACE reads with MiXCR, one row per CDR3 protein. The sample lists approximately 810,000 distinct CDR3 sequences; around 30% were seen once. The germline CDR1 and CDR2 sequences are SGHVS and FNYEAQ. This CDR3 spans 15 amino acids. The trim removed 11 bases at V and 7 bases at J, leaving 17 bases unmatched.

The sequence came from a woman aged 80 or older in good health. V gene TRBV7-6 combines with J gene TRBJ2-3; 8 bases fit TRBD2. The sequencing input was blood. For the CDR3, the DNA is TGTGCCGGCGCCTATGCGGGGGGCGGCAGGAATACGCAGTATTTT. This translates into CAGAYAGGGRNTQYF. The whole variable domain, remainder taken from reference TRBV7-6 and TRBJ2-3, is GAGVSQSPRYKVTKRGQDVALRCDPISGHVSLYWYRQALGQGPEFLTYFNYEAQQDKSGLPNDRFSAERPEGSISTLTIQRTEQRDSAMYRCAGAYAGGGRNTQYFGPGTRLTVL.